This T cell receptor (beta chain) was identified in a study of early stage breast cancer tumors (dated by TCRdb to the late 2010s). Some background on the complete study: Of the approximately 15 invasive breast tumors, eleven to twelve were found to be estrogen receptor-positive, progesterone receptor-positive and HER2-negative. Of the roughly 12 ER+/PR+/HER2- tumors, eight were classified as invasive ductal carcinomas and four as invasive lobular carcinomas. On average, each sample had roughly 9.7-fold read coverage. A total of 2.5 million to 3 million templates, representing 1,097,674 unique clonotypes, were detected across all samples. General conclusions and limits of the study: Chain pairing and functional markers such as CD4, CD8 and FOXP3 were not captured by bulk genomic DNA sequencing of unsorted cells. Greater similarity was observed between blood and normal breast repertoires than between blood and tumor repertoires, and tumor was distinguished from normal in 14 of 16 patients when each tissue was compared with blood. Compared with adjacent normal breast tissue, tumors had around 2.5-fold higher T cell density and higher clonality. The small cohort size prevented analysis by tumor subtype. Enriched TCRB sequences shared across patients were found to be mostly commonly generated sequences that were unlikely to play an important role in the tumor microenvironment.

CDR3 length: 13 amino acids, cysteine to phenylalanine. Just the 39-base CDR3 DNA is kept, in frame starting at base 1. The germline V gene gives CDR1 as MDHEN and CDR2 as SYDVKM. V is cut by 7 bases and J by 3 bases, and the space between the germline ends is 12 bases. Taken from around 1.8-3.7 cm away from the tumor, the adjacent normal breast tissue was rinsed with PBS and kept in prechilled RNAlater. Because of high lipid content and low cell density, about 90-340 mg of normal breast tissue was often needed to obtain sufficient DNA. The study profiled bulk TCR beta-chain repertoires in matched peripheral blood, tumor and adjacent normal breast tissue taken from fewer than 20 patients with early-stage breast cancer. Genomic DNA was extracted with the Qiagen AllPrep DNA/RNA Mini kit. This clone was picked up one time. This clone's antigen is unknown. The sample holds no much larger clone one base away, and base qualities are not on file.

Each sample was amplified as two independent genomic DNA replicates: approximately 550 ng for blood and about 1.4 ug for tumor or normal breast. TCRB sequencing of genomic DNA was carried out with the ImmunoSeq Intro kit according to the manufacturer's instructions. The multiplex PCR ran for 30 to 35 cycles using proprietary primers and spike-in control sequences for absolute quantification. Single-end 150-bp reads were used to sequence an 87-bp fragment spanning the CDR3 and the flanking V and J genes. Seven samples, each with two replicates, were multiplexed per lane of an Illumina MiSeq using version 3.0 chemistry. Regarding the original processing steps: The vendor's proprietary pipeline handled the raw data processing, merging both replicates into a single result for each sample. To define clonotypes, the study grouped productive rearrangements that shared the V-gene family, CDR3 amino acid sequence and J-gene segment. To compute clonality, the normalized Shannon entropy (Pielou evenness) of TCRB abundances was subtracted from 1. To estimate T cell density, the total number of templates was divided by the number of input cells, which was inferred from the amount of DNA input. Recon with default parameters was used to estimate total repertoire diversity and clonality. Tumor-enriched clonotypes were defined as having over 0.1% abundance in tumor and at least 32-fold higher abundance than in normal breast. Sourced from immuneACCESS, this table was stored by TCRdb with only in-frame sequences that have V and J called. A share of the clones is absent; for the studies checked, an unresolved V gene accounts for under half, and the remainder has no known explanation. Clone size and V and J calls were adopted from that table, with D and trimming inferred from the DNA. For this sample the table gives some 7,800 clones, of which about 80% were detected only once. The ten largest account for 8.5% of the sample.

This sequence was found in a person aged 60 to 70 with breast cancer. The chain employs TRBV28 and TRBJ1-1; a tentative D match to TRBD1 spans 6 bases. Sample: normal breast tissue next to the tumor. DNA sequence: TGTGCCAGCAATTTCCAGGGGTACACTGAAGCTTTCTTT. It encodes CASNFQGYTEAFF.